The 10 T cell receptor beta chains in this list originate from one sample, sequenced in a study of technical replicates of blood from several donors. The method was immunoSEQ multiplex PCR; TCRdb's version includes in-frame clones alone and lacks a portion of them. The sample consists of 98,000 or so clones, 95% of them appearing once. The sample consisted of T cells isolated from PBMCs. The origin of the receptors is a human donor in good health.

CDR3 residues: CASSLRGGGELFF. The CDR3 DNA is TGTGCCAGCAGTTTACGAGGGGGCGGGGAGCTGTTTTTT. This chain joins TRBV27 and TRBJ2-2; D perhaps matches TRBD1 (6 bases). V dropped 2 bases and J dropped 7 bases, with 8 bases sitting between them. The CDR3 has 13 amino acids. Germline loops: CDR1 MNHEY, CDR2 SMNVEV (reference sequence).

The J gene is TRBJ2-3, the V gene TRBV5-1; D unresolved. Deletions cut 4 bases from V and 3 bases from J, with 12 bases between. The CDR3 length is 14 residues. From germline, CDR1 is SGHRS and CDR2 YFSETQ. The CDR3 here is CASSANSGTDTQYF. CDR3 coding DNA: TGCGCCAGCAGCGCCAACTCAGGAACAGATACGCAGTATTTT.

The chain couples TRBV5-1 to TRBJ2-3; 10 bases line up with TRBD2. From germline, CDR1 is SGHRS and CDR2 YFSETQ. Unmatched junction bases numbered 16, after V lost 6 bases and J lost 6 bases. This CDR3 comprises 17 residues. This chain's CDR3 is CASIPPQREGPRDTQYF. The CDR3 nucleotides are TGCGCCAGCATCCCCCCTCAGCGGGAGGGCCCAAGGGATACGCAGTATTTT.

The V gene is TRBV19, the J gene TRBJ1-5; D remains ambiguous. Looked up from germline, CDR1 is LNHDA and CDR2 is SQIVND (reference sequence). With 1 base removed from V and 0 bases from J, the gap between germline ends came to 13 bases. This CDR3 is built from 17 residues. Here the CDR3 DNA reads TGTGCCAGTAGTATAGTGGCAGGAACCTATAGCAATCAGCCCCAGCATTTT. This translates into CASSIVAGTYSNQPQHF.

The gene calls are TRBV7-9 and TRBJ2-2; D is unclear. Per germline, CDR1 SEHNR and CDR2 FQNEAQ (reference sequence). V gave up 3 bases and J gave up 3 bases, with 8 bases separating them. The CDR3 has 14 residues. The CDR3, as DNA: TGTGCCAGCAGCTTTATGAGTGACACCGGGGAGCTGTTTTTT. Residues: CASSFMSDTGELFF.

This rearrangement joins TRBV27 to TRBJ2-1; tentative D call: TRBD2 (7 bases). Germline assignment: CDR1 MNHEY and CDR2 SMNVEV (reference sequence). V gave up 8 bases and J gave up 9 bases, with 17 bases separating them. The CDR3 consists of 13 residues. CDR3 loop: CASEGGGLGEQFF. DNA for the CDR3: TGTGCCAGCGAGGGGGGGGGTCTTGGTGAGCAGTTCTTC.

The chain carries TRBV4-1 and TRBJ2-7; 7 bases agree with TRBD1. Germline V gives CDR1 MGHRA, CDR2 YSYEKL. With 2 bases clipped from V and 4 bases from J, the junction kept 2 bases outside the gene matches. The CDR3 runs to 13 residues. The CDR3 is CASSQKQGYEQYF. DNA of the CDR3: TGCGCCAGCAGCCAAAAACAGGGGTACGAGCAGTACTTC.

The V and J genes are TRBV14 and TRBJ2-7; weak D call: TRBD2 (7 bases). Germline CDR1 SGHDN, CDR2 FVKESK. Trimming took off 4 bases at V and 2 bases at J, with 18 bases between the two ends. The CDR3 extends over 16 amino acids. The CDR3 sequence: CASSPPEGGLTYEQYF. The CDR3 DNA follows: TGTGCCAGCAGCCCCCCTGAGGGGGGACTAACCTACGAGCAGTACTTC.

The chain carries TRBV28 and TRBJ1-3; no reliable D call. V was clipped by 4 bases and J by 4 bases, with 11 bases between them. Germline loops: CDR1 MDHEN, CDR2 SYDVKM. CDR3 size: 14 residues. The CDR3: CASSSKNSGNTIYF. CDR3 coding DNA: TGTGCCAGCAGTTCTAAGAATTCGGGAAACACCATATATTTT.

The J gene is TRBJ2-1, the V gene TRBV6-1; 10 bases line up with TRBD2. V shed 10 bases, J shed 6 bases, and the junction held 3 bases outside the gene matches. CDR1 and CDR2 (germline): MNHNS, SASEGT. This CDR3 comprises 12 residues. The CDR3 protein is CATRTSGNEQFF. The CDR3 DNA sequence: TGTGCCACGCGGACTAGCGGCAATGAGCAGTTCTTC.